This passage covers 5 T cell receptor beta chains from one sample sequenced in a study of human T cells and chemical hapten exposure. MiXCR was run by TCRdb on the RACE reads, yielding one entry per CDR3 protein. Here the sample spans under 450,000 distinct CDR3 sequences, roughly 6% being singletons. The time point was: patch test 2, 6 weeks after DPC sensitization. Treatment specified: therapeutic diphenylcyclopropenone sensitization with weekly scalp DPC. This specimen was whole blood, taken in connection with sensitization to the hapten diphenylcyclopropenone (DPC). The receptors were sampled from a woman aged 18-29 years with alopecia areata. Some clones in this sample may be carry-over from other donors' samples.

In its sample, this clonotype was seen once. This may arise from a read error, as a much more abundant clone is one base away. This chain links TRBV27 with TRBJ1-2; D is perhaps TRBD1 (6 bases). V shed 5 bases and J shed 5 bases, with 21 bases lying between them. The V gene's germline CDR1 is MNHEY and CDR2 SMNVEV (reference sequence). The CDR3 is 16 amino acids. The CDR3, as DNA: TGTGCCAGCAGTCCCCTGACAGGAAAGCTGGAATATGGCTACACCTTC. Its protein product is CASSPLTGKLEYGYTF.

This clonotype was picked up a small number of times. This chain connects TRBV5-4 to TRBJ2-7, with no clear D. This CDR3 has 12 residues. Germline V lookup: CDR1 SGHNT, CDR2 YYREEE (reference sequence). V was pared by 0 bases and J by 5 bases, with 6 bases between. The CDR3 DNA reads TGTGCCAGCAGCTTGGAAAGGGACGAGCAGTACTTC. Translated, it gives CASSLERDEQYF.

The sample holds many counts of this clonotype. The chain combines TRBV5-5 with TRBJ1-1; D might be TRBD1 (5 bases). The CDR3 spans 17 residues. The germline CDR1 and CDR2 sequences are SGHKS and YYEKEE (reference sequence). Deletions cut 0 bases from V and 0 bases from J, with 15 bases between. In nucleotides, the CDR3 is TGTGCCAGCAGCTTGGTAGGGGCCAGCAACATGAACACTGAAGCTTTCTTT. Amino acids: CASSLVGASNMNTEAFF.

This clonotype was detected ten times or more. The V gene is TRBV11-1, the J gene TRBJ2-1, with D perhaps given as TRBD1 or TRBD2 (6 bases each). The germline V and J ends were trimmed by 5 bases and 8 bases, with 10 bases remaining between them. The CDR3 contains 12 residues. Per germline, CDR1 SGHAT and CDR2 FQDESV (reference sequence). CDR3 region: CASSRRGDEQFF. As DNA, the CDR3 is TGTGCCAGCAGCCGAAGGGGGGATGAGCAGTTCTTC.

This clonotype has at least ten counts. The chain joins TRBV5-4 to TRBJ1-1, with a tentative D call TRBD1 (6 bases). The CDR3 has 16 amino acids. Germline loops: CDR1 SGHNT, CDR2 YYREEE (reference sequence). Trimming removed 0 bases at V and 8 bases at J, with 20 bases between. This CDR3 is CASSLVQGIGRKEAFF. The CDR3 coding sequence is TGTGCCAGCAGCTTGGTCCAGGGGATAGGTCGCAAGGAAGCTTTCTTT.